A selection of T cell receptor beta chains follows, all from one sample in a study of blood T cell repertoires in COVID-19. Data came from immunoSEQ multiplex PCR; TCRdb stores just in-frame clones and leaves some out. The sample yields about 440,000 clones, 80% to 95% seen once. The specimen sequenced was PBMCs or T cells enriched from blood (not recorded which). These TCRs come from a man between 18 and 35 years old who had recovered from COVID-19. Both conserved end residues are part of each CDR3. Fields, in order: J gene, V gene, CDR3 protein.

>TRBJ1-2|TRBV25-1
CASSDTGGSYGYTF
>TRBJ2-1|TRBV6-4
CASSDGGGNEQFF
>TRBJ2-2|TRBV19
CASKETNTGELFF
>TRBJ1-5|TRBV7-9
CASSWGAENQPQHF
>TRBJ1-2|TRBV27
CASSTRQGFYGYTF
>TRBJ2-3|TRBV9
CASSVSGSSADTQYF
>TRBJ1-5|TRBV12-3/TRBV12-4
CADSQGDNQPQHF
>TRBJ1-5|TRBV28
CASSLRDRVNQPQHF
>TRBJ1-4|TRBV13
CASRAATNEKLFF
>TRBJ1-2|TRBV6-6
CASRGGGYGYTF
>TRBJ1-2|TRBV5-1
CASSSQGTGYTF
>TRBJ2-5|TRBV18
CASSPYDRTGDQETQYF
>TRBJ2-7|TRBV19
CASKLGLRSYEQYF